This is a list of T cell receptor beta chains from one sample in a study of blood T cell repertoires in COVID-19. Measured with immunoSEQ multiplex PCR; TCRdb has only the in-frame clones, and not every one. This table has a few hundred thousand clones, about 89% appearing once. The sequenced sample consisted of PBMCs or T cells enriched from blood (not recorded which). Receptors were obtained from a human donor in a cohort exposed to, infected with or recovered from COVID-19 (not recorded which). The donor label of this sample is uncertain. Both conserved end residues are part of each CDR3. Each record gives: clone size, CDR3 length, J gene, D gene, V gene, CDR3 protein, CDR3 DNA. The D gene is left open where the match is weak. Clone sizes are given selectively: once, few, many, or a class where the clone is expanded.

. 17 TRBJ2-4 TRBD1 TRBV28 CASSLIRQGWTKNIQYF TGTGCCAGCAGTTTAATCAGACAGGGCTGGACCAAAAACATTCAGTACTTC
. 14 TRBJ2-3 TRBD2 TRBV6-5 CASRMGGGTDTQYF TGTGCCAGCAGGATGGGAGGGGGCACAGATACGCAGTATTTT
. 16 TRBJ2-2 . TRBV27 CASSLKQGLMSGELFF TGTGCCAGCAGTTTGAAACAGGGTCTTATGTCCGGGGAGCTGTTTTTT
. 16 TRBJ2-3 TRBD2 TRBV2 CATLPAPSGGTGTQYF TGTGCCACCCTTCCCGCCCCTAGCGGGGGTACTGGTACGCAGTATTTT
. 13 TRBJ1-1 . TRBV29-1 CSVEMARRTEAFF TGCAGCGTTGAAATGGCCCGGCGGACTGAAGCTTTCTTT
. 16 TRBJ1-5 TRBD1 TRBV18 CASSPPTGDSNQPQHF TGTGCCAGCTCACCCCCGACAGGGGATAGCAATCAGCCCCAGCATTTT
. 15 TRBJ1-6 . TRBV30 CAWSPPVRSNSPLHF TGTGCCTGGAGTCCCCCGGTCAGGTCTAATTCACCCCTCCACTTT
once 14 TRBJ1-2 . TRBV10-3 CAISMGPANYGYTF TGTGCCATCAGTATGGGGCCAGCTAACTATGGCTACACCTTC
. 15 TRBJ1-1 . TRBV21-1 CASSKIPRGGTEAFF TGTGCCAGCAGCAAGATTCCCAGGGGCGGCACTGAAGCTTTCTTT
. 15 TRBJ1-2 . TRBV5-5 CASSLGPGANYGYTF TGTGCCAGCAGCTTGGGGCCTGGAGCTAACTATGGCTACACCTTC
. 18 TRBJ2-7 . TRBV15 CATSTSQGSRKLTYEQYF TGTGCCACCAGCACTTCCCAGGGTTCGCGCAAATTAACCTACGAGCAGTACTTC
. 16 TRBJ2-5 . TRBV7-9 CASSLDPGRKKETQYF TGTGCCAGCAGCTTAGATCCAGGAAGGAAAAAAGAGACCCAGTACTTC
. 14 TRBJ2-7 . TRBV6-1 CASSELWGGSEQYF TGTGCCAGCAGTGAATTGTGGGGGGGCAGCGAGCAGTACTTC
. 14 TRBJ2-5 . TRBV5-8 CASSLGLPKETQYF TGTGCCAGCAGCTTGGGACTGCCGAAAGAGACCCAGTACTTC
. 15 TRBJ1-6 TRBD1 TRBV18 CASSRDRGMDSPLHF TGTGCCAGCTCACGCGACAGGGGTATGGATTCACCCCTCCACTTT
. 13 TRBJ1-2 TRBD1 TRBV7-3 CASSLTGIDGYTF TGTGCCAGCAGCTTGACAGGGATAGATGGCTACACCTTC
. 14 TRBJ1-1 TRBD1 TRBV27 CASSVDRAHTEAFF TGTGCCAGCAGCGTCGACAGGGCACACACTGAAGCTTTCTTT
. 15 TRBJ1-4 . TRBV24-1 CATSDRGMGNEKLFF TGTGCCACCAGTGATCGAGGGATGGGGAATGAAAAACTGTTTTTT
. 14 TRBJ1-1 . TRBV11-2 CASSLGTLNTEAFF TGTGCCAGCAGCTTAGGGACATTGAACACTGAAGCTTTCTTT
. 15 TRBJ2-3 . TRBV18 CASSPLGATGDTQYF TGTGCCAGCTCACCACTGGGGGCCACCGGGGATACGCAGTATTTT
once 13 TRBJ1-6 . TRBV6-5 CASRLTANSPLHF TGTGCCAGCAGACTGACAGCGAATTCACCCCTCCACTTT
. 15 TRBJ2-2 TRBD1 TRBV11-3 CASSSRQGSTGELFF TGTGCCAGCAGCTCCCGACAGGGAAGCACCGGGGAGCTGTTTTTT
. 18 TRBJ1-4 TRBD1 TRBV30 CAWSFNDRAIATNEKLFF TGTGCCTGGAGTTTTAACGACAGGGCGATTGCAACTAATGAAAAACTGTTTTTT
. 13 TRBJ2-7 TRBD1 TRBV7-3 CASSRDRGHEQYF TGTGCCAGCAGCCGGGACAGGGGTCACGAGCAGTACTTC
. 17 TRBJ2-6 . TRBV13 CASSFGQTNSGANVLTF TGTGCCAGCAGCTTCGGACAGACAAACTCTGGGGCCAACGTCCTGACTTTC
. 14 TRBJ2-7 TRBD1 TRBV2 CASRGQGGSYEQYF TGTGCCAGCAGGGGACAGGGAGGTTCCTACGAGCAGTACTTC
. 14 TRBJ1-1 . TRBV2 CASTAGVWNTEAFF TGTGCCAGCACGGCGGGGGTGTGGAACACTGAAGCTTTCTTT
. 15 TRBJ2-2 . TRBV27 CASSSLGLNTGELFF TGTGCCAGCAGTTCCTTGGGGCTCAACACCGGGGAGCTGTTTTTT
. 15 TRBJ2-2 TRBD1 TRBV7-9 CASSTGGGSTGELFF TGTGCCAGCAGTACAGGGGGCGGGAGCACCGGGGAGCTGTTTTTT
. 14 TRBJ1-4 . TRBV29-1 CSVVPGDGGEKLFF TGCAGCGTTGTCCCCGGGGACGGAGGGGAAAAACTGTTTTTT
. 16 TRBJ1-1 TRBD1 TRBV2 CASSDGTGAKNTEAFF TGTGCCAGCAGTGATGGGACAGGGGCGAAGAACACTGAAGCTTTCTTT
. 14 TRBJ2-1 TRBD1 TRBV6-5 CGLRPTGGYNEQFF TGTGGGCTGCGTCCGACAGGGGGCTACAATGAGCAGTTCTTC
once 14 TRBJ2-7 . TRBV9 CASSVAGQGYEQYF TGTGCCAGCAGCGTAGCCGGCCAGGGCTACGAGCAGTACTTC
once 15 TRBJ2-1 TRBD2 TRBV7-6 CASSPGTSGDREQFF TGTGCCAGCAGCCCAGGGACTAGCGGGGACAGAGAGCAGTTCTTC
. 14 TRBJ2-1 TRBD2 TRBV10-2 CASSRAGGLNEQFF TGCGCCAGCAGTCGAGCGGGGGGGCTGAATGAGCAGTTCTTC
. 14 TRBJ2-2 . TRBV25-1 CASRDITNTGELFF TGTGCCAGCAGGGACATTACTAACACCGGGGAGCTGTTTTTT
. 15 TRBJ1-4 . TRBV5-1 CASSLAQGTNEKLFF TGCGCCAGCAGCTTGGCCCAGGGGACTAATGAAAAACTGTTTTTT
once 17 TRBJ1-2 . TRBV21-1 CASGIRDRGLSNYGYTF TGTGCCAGCGGCATCCGGGACAGGGGTCTATCTAACTATGGCTACACCTTC
. 17 TRBJ2-3 . TRBV4-2 CASSQEGGGRSTDTQYF TGTGCCAGCAGCCAAGAGGGCGGGGGCCGTAGCACAGATACGCAGTATTTT
. 15 TRBJ1-1 . TRBV6-5 CASSYSSRANTEAFF TGTGCCAGCAGTTACTCTTCCAGGGCGAACACTGAAGCTTTCTTT
. 15 TRBJ2-1 . TRBV7-9 CASSLGMGAGNEQFF TGTGCCAGCAGCTTGGGCATGGGAGCCGGAAATGAGCAGTTCTTC
. 14 TRBJ1-6 . TRBV14 CASSQGGGYSPLHF TGTGCCAGCAGCCAGGGGGGAGGCTATTCACCCCTCCACTTT
. 16 TRBJ2-3 . TRBV21-1 CASSSLAGTSTDTQYF TGTGCCAGCAGCTCCCTAGCGGGGACCTCCACAGATACGCAGTATTTT
once 15 TRBJ1-4 . TRBV7-2 CASSLVGQINEKLFF TGTGCCAGCAGCTTAGTTGGTCAGATTAATGAAAAACTGTTTTTT
few 12 TRBJ2-3 . TRBV10-1 CATRDSSDTQYF TGCGCCACCCGGGACTCCTCAGATACGCAGTATTTT
. 15 TRBJ1-6 TRBD1 TRBV30 CAWSPKDRTYSPLHF TGTGCCTGGAGTCCTAAGGACAGGACTTATTCACCCCTCCACTTT
. 16 TRBJ2-3 . TRBV5-5 CASSLAQARPTDTQYF TGTGCCAGCAGCTTGGCCCAGGCCCGCCCCACAGATACGCAGTATTTT
. 15 TRBJ2-5 TRBD1 TRBV5-1 CASSLGQGPGKTQYF TGCGCCAGCAGCTTGGGACAGGGGCCCGGTAAGACCCAGTACTTC
. 14 TRBJ1-2 TRBD1 TRBV2 CASSDTGGWGGYTF TGTGCCAGCAGTGATACAGGGGGATGGGGTGGCTACACCTTC
. 14 TRBJ1-1 TRBD1 TRBV9 CASSPQTGLPEAFF TGTGCCAGCAGCCCCCAGACAGGGTTACCTGAAGCTTTCTTT
. 17 TRBJ2-2 . TRBV13 CASSLTFRVANTGELFF TGTGCCAGCAGCTTAACATTTCGTGTGGCGAACACCGGGGAGCTGTTTTTT
. 16 TRBJ1-6 TRBD1 TRBV7-9 CASRSTGVNGNSPLHF TGTGCCAGCAGGTCGACAGGGGTTAATGGGAATTCACCCCTCCACTTT
. 15 TRBJ2-5 TRBD2 TRBV15 CATSRMGLAEETQYF TGTGCCACCAGCAGAATGGGACTAGCGGAAGAGACCCAGTACTTC
. 15 TRBJ2-5 . TRBV11-2 CASSSITGRRETQYF TGTGCCAGCAGCTCGATTACGGGGAGGCGGGAGACCCAGTACTTC
. 15 TRBJ2-7 . TRBV5-1 CASSLISGASYEQYF TGCGCCAGCAGCTTGATCTCAGGGGCCTCCTACGAGCAGTACTTC